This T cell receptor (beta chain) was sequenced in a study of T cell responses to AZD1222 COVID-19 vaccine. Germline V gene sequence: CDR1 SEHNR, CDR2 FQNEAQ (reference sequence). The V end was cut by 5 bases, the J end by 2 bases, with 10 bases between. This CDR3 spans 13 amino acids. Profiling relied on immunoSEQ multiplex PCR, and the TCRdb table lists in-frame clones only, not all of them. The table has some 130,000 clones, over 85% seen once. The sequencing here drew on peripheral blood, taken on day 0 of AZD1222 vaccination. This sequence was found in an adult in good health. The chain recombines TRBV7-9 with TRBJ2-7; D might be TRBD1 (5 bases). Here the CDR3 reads CASSNRQTYEQYF. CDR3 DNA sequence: TGTGCCAGCAGCAACCGACAGACCTACGAGCAGTACTTC.